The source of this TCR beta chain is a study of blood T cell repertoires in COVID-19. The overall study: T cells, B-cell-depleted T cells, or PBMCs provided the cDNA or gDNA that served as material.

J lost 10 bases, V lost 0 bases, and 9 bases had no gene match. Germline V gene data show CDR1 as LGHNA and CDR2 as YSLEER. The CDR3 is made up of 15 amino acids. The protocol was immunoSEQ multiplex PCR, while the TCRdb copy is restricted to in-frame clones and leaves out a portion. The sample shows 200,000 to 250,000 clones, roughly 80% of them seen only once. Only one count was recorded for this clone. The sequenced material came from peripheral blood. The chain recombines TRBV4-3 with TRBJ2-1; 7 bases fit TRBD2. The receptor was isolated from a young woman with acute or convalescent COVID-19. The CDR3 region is CASSQDLQAGYEQFF. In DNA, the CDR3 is TGCGCCAGCAGCCAAGATCTCCAAGCGGGGTACGAGCAGTTCTTC.